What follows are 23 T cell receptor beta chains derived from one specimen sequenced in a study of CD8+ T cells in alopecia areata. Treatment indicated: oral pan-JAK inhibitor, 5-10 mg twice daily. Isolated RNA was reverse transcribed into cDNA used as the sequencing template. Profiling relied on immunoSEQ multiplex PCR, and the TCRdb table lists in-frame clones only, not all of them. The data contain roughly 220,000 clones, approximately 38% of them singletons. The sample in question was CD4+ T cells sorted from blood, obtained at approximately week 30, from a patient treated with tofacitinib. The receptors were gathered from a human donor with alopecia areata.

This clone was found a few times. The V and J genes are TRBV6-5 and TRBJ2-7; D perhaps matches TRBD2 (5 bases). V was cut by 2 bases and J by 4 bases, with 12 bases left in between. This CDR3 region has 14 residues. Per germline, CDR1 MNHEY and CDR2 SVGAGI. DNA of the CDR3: TGTGCCAGCAGTTACGGGCCAGGAGGATACGAGCAGTACTTC. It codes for CASSYGPGGYEQYF.

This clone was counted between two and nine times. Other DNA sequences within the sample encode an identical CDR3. CDR3 nucleotide sequence: TGTGCCAGCAGAGGGAACACTGAAGCTTTCTTT. Amino acid sequence: CASRGNTEAFF. V is TRBV6-5 and J is TRBJ1-1; no clear D gene. Deletions cut 6 bases from V and 1 base from J, with 3 bases between. Germline loops: CDR1 MNHEY, CDR2 SVGAGI. The CDR3 sequence is 11 residues long.

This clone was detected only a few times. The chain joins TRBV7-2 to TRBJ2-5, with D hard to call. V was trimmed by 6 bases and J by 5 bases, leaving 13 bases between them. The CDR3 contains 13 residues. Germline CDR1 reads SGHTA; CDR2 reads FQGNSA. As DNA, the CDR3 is TGTGCCAGCAGGGGTCGAAACGGGGAGACCCAGTACTTC. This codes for CASRGRNGETQYF.

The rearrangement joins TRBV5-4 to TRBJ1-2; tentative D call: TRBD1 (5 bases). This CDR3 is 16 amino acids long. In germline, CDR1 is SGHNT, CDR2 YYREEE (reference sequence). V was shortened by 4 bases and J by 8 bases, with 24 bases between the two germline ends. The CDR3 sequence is CASSLGAAASLRGYTF. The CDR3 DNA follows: TGTGCCAGCAGCCTTGGGGCTGCCGCGAGCCTTAGAGGCTACACCTTC.

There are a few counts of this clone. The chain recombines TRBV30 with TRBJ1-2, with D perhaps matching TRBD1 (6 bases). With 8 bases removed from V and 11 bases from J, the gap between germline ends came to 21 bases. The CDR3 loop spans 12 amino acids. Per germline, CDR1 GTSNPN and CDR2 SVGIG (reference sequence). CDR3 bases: TGTGCCGAGCAAACAGGGTCCTATTCTTACACCTTC. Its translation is CAEQTGSYSYTF.

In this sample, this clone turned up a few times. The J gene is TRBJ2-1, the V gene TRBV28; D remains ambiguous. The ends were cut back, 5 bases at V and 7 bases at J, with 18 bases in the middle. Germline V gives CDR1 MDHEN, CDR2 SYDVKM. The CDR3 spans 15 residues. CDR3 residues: CASSVHTPGANEQFF. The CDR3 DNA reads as TGTGCCAGCAGTGTCCATACCCCTGGAGCGAATGAGCAGTTCTTC.

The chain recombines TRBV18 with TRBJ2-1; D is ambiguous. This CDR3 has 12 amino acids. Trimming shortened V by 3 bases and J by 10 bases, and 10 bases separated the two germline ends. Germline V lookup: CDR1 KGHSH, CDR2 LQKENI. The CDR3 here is CASSPSRSEQFF. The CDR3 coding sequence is TGTGCCAGCTCACCGTCACGTAGCGAGCAGTTCTTC.

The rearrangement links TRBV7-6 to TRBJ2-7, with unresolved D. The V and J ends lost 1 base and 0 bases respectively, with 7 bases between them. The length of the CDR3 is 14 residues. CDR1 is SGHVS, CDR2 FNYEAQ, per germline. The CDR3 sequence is CASSLVRSSYEQYF. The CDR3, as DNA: TGTGCCAGCAGCTTAGTCCGCAGCTCCTACGAGCAGTACTTC.

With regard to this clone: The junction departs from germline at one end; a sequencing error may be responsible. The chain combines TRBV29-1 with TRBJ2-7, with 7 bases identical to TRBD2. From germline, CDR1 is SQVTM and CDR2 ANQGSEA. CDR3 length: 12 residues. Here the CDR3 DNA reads TGCAGCATTGATGGGGAGGGCTACGAGCAGTACTTC. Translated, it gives CSIDGEGYEQYF.

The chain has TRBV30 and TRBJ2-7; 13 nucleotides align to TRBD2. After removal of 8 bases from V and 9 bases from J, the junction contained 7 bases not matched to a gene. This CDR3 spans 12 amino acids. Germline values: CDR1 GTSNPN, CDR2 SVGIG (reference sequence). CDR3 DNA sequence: TGTGCCGGACTAGCGGGAGTATCTGGGCAGTACTTC. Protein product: CAGLAGVSGQYF.

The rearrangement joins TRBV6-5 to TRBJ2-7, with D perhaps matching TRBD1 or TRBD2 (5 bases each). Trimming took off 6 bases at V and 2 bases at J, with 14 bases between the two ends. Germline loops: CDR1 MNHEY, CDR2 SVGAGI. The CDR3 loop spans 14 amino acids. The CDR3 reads CASSAGTAAYEQYF. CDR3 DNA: TGTGCCAGCAGCGCCGGGACCGCGGCCTACGAGCAGTACTTC.

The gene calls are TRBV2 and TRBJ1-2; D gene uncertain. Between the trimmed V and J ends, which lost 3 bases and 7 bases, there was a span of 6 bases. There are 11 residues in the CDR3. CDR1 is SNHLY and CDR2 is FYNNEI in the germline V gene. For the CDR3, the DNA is TGTGCCAGCAGTGAGGGGAGTGGCTACACCTTC. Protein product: CASSEGSGYTF.

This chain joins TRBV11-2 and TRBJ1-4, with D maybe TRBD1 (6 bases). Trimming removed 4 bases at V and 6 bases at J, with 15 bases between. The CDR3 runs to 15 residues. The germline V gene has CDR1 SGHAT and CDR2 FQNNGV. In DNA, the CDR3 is TGTGCCAGCAGCTCCACGGCCAGGGGTGATGAAAAACTGTTTTTT. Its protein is CASSSTARGDEKLFF.

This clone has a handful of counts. This chain's CDR3 is CASSLSGPGDEKLFF. The CDR3 DNA is TGTGCCAGCAGCTTAAGCGGACCGGGGGATGAAAAACTGTTTTTT. The chain joins TRBV5-4 to TRBJ1-4, with D tentatively TRBD1 (5 bases). The germline V gene has CDR1 SGHNT and CDR2 YYREEE (reference sequence). V was pared by 2 bases and J by 6 bases, with 14 bases between. The CDR3 covers 15 residues.

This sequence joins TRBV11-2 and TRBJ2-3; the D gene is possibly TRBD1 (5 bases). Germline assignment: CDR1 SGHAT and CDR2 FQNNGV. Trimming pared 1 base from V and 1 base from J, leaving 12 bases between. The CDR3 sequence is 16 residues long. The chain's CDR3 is CASSLVMGRGTDTQYF. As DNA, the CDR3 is TGTGCCAGCAGCTTAGTAATGGGGCGAGGCACAGATACGCAGTATTTT.

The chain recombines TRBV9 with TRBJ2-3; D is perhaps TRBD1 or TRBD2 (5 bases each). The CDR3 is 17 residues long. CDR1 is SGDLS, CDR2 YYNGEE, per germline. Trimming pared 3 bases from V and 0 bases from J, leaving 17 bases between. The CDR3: CASSGHRGPTSTDTQYF. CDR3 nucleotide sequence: TGTGCCAGCAGCGGACACCGGGGACCGACTAGCACAGATACGCAGTATTTT.

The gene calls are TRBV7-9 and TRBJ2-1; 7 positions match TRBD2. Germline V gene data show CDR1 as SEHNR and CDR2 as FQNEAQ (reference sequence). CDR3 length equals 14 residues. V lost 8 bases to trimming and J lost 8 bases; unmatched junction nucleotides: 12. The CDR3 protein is CASQAGSPIDEQFF. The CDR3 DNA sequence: TGTGCCAGCCAAGCGGGGAGCCCTATCGATGAGCAGTTCTTC.

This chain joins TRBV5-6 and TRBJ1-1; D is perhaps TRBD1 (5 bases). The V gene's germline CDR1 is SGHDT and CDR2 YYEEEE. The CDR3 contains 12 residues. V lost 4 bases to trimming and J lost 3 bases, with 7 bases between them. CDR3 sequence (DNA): TGTGCCAGCAGCCCACAGGACACTGAAGCTTTCTTT. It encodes CASSPQDTEAFF.

CDR3 protein: CAISDPRAGGNIQYF. The DNA of the CDR3 is TGTGCCATCAGTGACCCGCGGGCCGGGGGAAACATTCAGTACTTC. The gene calls are TRBV10-3 and TRBJ2-4; a possible D gene is TRBD2 (6 bases). The germline gives CDR1 ENHRY, CDR2 SYGVKD. The CDR3 has 15 residues. V was clipped by 3 bases and J by 6 bases, with 15 bases between them.

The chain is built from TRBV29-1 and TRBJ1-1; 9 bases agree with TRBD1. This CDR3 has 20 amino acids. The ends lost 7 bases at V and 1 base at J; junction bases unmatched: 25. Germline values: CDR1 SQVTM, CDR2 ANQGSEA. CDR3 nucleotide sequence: TGCAGCGCCGGACTGAGACTGGACAGGGGCCATTTCAACTGGAACACTGAAGCTTTCTTT. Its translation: CSAGLRLDRGHFNWNTEAFF.

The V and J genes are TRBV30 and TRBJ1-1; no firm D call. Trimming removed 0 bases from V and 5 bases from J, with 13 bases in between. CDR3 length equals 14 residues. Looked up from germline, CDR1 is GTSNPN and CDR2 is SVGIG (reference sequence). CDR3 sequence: CAWSVAGSGTEAFF. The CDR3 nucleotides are TGTGCCTGGAGTGTAGCGGGATCCGGGACTGAAGCTTTCTTT. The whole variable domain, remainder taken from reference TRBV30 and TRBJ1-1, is SQTIHQWPATLVQPVGSPLSLECTVEGTSNPNLYWYRQAAGRGLQLLFYSVGIGQISSEVPQNLSASRPQDRQFILSSKKLLLSDSGFYLCAWSVAGSGTEAFFGQGTRLTVV.

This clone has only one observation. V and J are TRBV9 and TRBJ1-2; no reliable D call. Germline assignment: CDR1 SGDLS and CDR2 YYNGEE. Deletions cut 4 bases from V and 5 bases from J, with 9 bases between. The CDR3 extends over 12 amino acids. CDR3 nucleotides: TGTGCCAGCAGCCCCGGAGCGTATGGCTACACCTTC. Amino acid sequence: CASSPGAYGYTF.

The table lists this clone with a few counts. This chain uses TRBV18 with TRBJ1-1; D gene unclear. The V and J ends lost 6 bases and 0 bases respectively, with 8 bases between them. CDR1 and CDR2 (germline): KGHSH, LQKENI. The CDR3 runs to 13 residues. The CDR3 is CASSSGLNTEAFF. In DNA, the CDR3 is TGTGCCAGCTCGTCCGGTTTGAACACTGAAGCTTTCTTT.